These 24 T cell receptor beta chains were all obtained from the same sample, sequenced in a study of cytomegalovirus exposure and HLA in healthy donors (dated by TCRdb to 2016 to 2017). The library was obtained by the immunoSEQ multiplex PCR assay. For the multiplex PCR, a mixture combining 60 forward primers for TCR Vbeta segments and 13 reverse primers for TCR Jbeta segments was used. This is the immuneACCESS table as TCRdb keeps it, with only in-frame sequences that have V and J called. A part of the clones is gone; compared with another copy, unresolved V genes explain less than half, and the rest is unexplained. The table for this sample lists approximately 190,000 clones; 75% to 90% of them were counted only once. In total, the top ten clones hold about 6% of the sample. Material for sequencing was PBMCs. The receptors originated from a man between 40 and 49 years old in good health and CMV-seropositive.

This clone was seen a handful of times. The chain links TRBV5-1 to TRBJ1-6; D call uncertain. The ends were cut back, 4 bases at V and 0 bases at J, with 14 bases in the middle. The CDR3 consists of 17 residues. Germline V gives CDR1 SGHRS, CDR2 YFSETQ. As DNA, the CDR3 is TGCGCCAGCAGCCCAGAGGAGGCGAGCTCCTATAATTCACCCCTCCACTTT. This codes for CASSPEEASSYNSPLHF.

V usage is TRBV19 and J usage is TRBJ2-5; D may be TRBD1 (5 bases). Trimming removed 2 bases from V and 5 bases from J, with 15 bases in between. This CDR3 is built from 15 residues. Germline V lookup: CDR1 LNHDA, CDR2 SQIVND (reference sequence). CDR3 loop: CASSIRTTLRETQYF. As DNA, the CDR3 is TGTGCCAGTAGTATACGGACAACCCTACGGGAGACCCAGTACTTC.

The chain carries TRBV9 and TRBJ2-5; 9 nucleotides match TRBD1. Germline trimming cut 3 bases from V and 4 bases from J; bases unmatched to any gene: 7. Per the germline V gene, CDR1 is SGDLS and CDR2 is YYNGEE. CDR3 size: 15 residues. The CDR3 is CASSGQGDLLETQYF. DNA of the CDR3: TGTGCCAGCAGCGGACAGGGGGATCTGCTAGAGACCCAGTACTTC. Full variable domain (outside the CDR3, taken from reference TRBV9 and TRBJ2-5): DSGVTQTPKHLITATGQRVTLRCSPRSGDLSVYWYQQSLDQGLQFLIQYYNGEERAKGNILERFSAQQFPDLHSELNLSSLELGDSALYFCASSGQGDLLETQYFGPGTRLLVL.

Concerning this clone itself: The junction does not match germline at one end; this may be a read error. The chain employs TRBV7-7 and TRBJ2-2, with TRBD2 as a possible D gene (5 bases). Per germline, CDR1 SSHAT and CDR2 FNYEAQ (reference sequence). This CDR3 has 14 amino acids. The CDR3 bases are TGTGCTAGCAGCCGGTGGGAGATGGACGGGGAGCTGTTTTTT. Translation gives CASSRWEMDGELFF.

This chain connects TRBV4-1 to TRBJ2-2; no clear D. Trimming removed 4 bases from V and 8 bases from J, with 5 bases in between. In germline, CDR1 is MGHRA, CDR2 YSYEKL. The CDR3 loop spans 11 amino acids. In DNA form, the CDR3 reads TGCGCCAGCAGCCGAGGTGGGGAGCTGTTTTTT. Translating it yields CASSRGGELFF.

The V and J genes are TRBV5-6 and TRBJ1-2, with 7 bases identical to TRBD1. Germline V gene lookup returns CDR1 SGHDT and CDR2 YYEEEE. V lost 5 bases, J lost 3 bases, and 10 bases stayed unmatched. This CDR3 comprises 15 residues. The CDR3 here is CASSYNMGQYYGYTF. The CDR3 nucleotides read TGTGCCAGCAGTTACAATATGGGACAGTACTATGGCTACACCTTC.

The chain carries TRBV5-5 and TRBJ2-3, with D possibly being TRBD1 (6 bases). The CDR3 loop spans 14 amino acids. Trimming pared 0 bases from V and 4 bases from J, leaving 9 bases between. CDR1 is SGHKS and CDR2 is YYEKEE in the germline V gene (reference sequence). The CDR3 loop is CASSLVGQSDTQYF. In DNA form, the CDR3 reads TGTGCCAGCAGCTTGGTAGGACAGTCAGATACGCAGTATTTT.

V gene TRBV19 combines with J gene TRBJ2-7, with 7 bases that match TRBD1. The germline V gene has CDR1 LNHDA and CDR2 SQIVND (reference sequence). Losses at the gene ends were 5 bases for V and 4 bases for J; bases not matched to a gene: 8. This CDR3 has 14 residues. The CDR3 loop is CASSRTGVPYEQYF. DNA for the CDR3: TGTGCCAGTAGTCGTACAGGGGTTCCTTACGAGCAGTACTTC. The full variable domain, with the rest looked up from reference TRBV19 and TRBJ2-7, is DGGITQSPKYLFRKEGQNVTLSCEQNLNHDAMYWYRQDPGQGLRLIYYSQIVNDFQKGDIAEGYSVSREKKESFPLTVTSAQKNPTAFYLCASSRTGVPYEQYFGPGTRLTVT.

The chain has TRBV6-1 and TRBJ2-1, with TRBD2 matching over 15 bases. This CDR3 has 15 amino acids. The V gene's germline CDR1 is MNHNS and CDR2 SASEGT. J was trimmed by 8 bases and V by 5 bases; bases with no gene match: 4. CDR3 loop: CASSRTSGGAYEQFF. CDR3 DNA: TGTGCCAGCAGTCGGACTAGCGGGGGGGCATATGAGCAGTTCTTC.

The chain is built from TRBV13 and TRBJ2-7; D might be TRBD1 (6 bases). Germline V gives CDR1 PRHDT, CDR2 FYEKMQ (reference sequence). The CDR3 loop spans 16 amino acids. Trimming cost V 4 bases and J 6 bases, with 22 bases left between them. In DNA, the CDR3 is TGTGCCAGCAGCTCCCAGTATTTCGGGACACCTACCGAGCAGTACTTC. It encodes CASSSQYFGTPTEQYF.

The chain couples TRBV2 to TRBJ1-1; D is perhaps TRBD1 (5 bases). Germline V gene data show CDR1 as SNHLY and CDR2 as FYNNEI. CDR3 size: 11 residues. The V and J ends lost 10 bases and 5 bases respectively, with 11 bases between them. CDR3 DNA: TGTGCCATAACAGGTGAAACTGAAGCTTTCTTT. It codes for CAITGETEAFF.

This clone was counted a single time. This CDR3 is CASSVRWTGGDEAFF. Here the CDR3 DNA reads TGTGCCAGCAGCGTAAGGTGGACAGGGGGCGATGAAGCTTTCTTT. The genes are TRBV9 and TRBJ1-1, with TRBD1 matching 11 bases. CDR3 size: 15 residues. V gave up 1 base and J gave up 7 bases; unmatched junction bases: 6. Germline V gene sequence: CDR1 SGDLS, CDR2 YYNGEE. The full variable domain, in which reference TRBV9 and TRBJ1-1 provide the parts outside the CDR3, is DSGVTQTPKHLITATGQRVTLRCSPRSGDLSVYWYQQSLDQGLQFLIQYYNGEERAKGNILERFSAQQFPDLHSELNLSSLELGDSALYFCASSVRWTGGDEAFFGQGTRLTVV.

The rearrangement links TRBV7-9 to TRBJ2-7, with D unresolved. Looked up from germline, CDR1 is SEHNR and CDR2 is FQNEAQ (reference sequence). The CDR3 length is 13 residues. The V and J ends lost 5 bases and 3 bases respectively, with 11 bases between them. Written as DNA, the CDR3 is TGTGCCAGCAGCCCACCTTCCAGCTACGAGCAGTACTTC. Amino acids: CASSPPSSYEQYF. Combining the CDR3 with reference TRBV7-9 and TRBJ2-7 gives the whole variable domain DTGVSQNPRHKITKRGQNVTFRCDPISEHNRLYWYRQTLGQGPEFLTYFQNEAQLEKSRLLSDRFSAERPKGSFSTLEIQRTEQGDSAMYLCASSPPSSYEQYFGPGTRLTVT.

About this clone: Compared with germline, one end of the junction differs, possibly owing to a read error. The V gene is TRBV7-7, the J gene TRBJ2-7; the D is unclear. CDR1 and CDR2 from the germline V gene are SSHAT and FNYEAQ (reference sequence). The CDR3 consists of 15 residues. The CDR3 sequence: CASSPTTGSSYEQYF. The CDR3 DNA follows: TGTGCTAGCAGCCCGACCACGGGTAGCTCCTACGAGCAGTACTTC. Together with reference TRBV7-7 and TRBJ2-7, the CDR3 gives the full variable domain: GAGVSQSPRYKVTKRGQDVTLRCDPISSHATLYWYQQALGQGPEFLTYFNYEAQPDKSGLPSDRFSAERPEGSISTLTIQRTEQRDSAMYRCASSPTTGSSYEQYFGPGTRLTVT.

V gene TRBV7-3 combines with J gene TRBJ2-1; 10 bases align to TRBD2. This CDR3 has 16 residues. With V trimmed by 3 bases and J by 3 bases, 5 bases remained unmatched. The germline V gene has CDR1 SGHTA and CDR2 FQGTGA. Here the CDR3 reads CASSFPSSGGYNEQFF. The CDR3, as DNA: TGTGCCAGCAGCTTTCCCTCTAGCGGGGGCTACAATGAGCAGTTCTTC.

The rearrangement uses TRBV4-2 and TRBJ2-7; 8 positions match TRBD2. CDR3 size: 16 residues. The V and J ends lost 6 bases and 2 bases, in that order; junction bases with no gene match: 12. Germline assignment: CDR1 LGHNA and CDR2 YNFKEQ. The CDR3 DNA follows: TGTGCCAGCAGTAGCCCATCGGGACTAGGTACCTACGAGCAGTACTTC. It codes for CASSSPSGLGTYEQYF.

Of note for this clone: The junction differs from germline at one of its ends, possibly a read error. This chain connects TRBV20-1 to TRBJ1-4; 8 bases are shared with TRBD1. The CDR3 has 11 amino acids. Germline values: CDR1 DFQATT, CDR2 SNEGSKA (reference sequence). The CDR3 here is CGARTGEKLFF. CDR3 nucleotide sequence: TGCGGTGCTAGGACAGGGGAAAAACTGTTTTTT.

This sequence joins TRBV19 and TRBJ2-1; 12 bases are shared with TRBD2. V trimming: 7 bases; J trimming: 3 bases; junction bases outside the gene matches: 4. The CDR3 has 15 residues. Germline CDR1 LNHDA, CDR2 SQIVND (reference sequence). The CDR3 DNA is TGTGCCAGTACCTTGACTAGCGGGGGCTACAATGAGCAGTTCTTC. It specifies CASTLTSGGYNEQFF.

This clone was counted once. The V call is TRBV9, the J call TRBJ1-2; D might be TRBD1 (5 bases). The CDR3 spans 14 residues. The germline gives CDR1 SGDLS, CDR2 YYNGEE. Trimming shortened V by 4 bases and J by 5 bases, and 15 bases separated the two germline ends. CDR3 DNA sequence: TGTGCCAGCAGCCCCAGGGTTGACCCTTATGGCTACACCTTC. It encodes CASSPRVDPYGYTF. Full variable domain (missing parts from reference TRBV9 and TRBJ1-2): DSGVTQTPKHLITATGQRVTLRCSPRSGDLSVYWYQQSLDQGLQFLIQYYNGEERAKGNILERFSAQQFPDLHSELNLSSLELGDSALYFCASSPRVDPYGYTFGSGTRLTVV.

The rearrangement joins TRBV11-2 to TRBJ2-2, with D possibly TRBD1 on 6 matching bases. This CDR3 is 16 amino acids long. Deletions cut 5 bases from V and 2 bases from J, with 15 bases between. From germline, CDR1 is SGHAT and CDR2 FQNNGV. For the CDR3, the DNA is TGTGCCAGCAGCCTCACAGGGCGCTCCAACACCGGGGAGCTGTTTTTT. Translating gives CASSLTGRSNTGELFF.

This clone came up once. The CDR3 loop is CATERGRVTDTQYF. For the CDR3, the DNA is TGTGCCACTGAGCGGGGGCGGGTTACAGATACGCAGTATTTT. The chain carries TRBV18 and TRBJ2-3; 8 bases agree with TRBD2. V was clipped by 10 bases and J by 3 bases; unmatched bases: 9. Germline CDR1 is KGHSH and CDR2 is LQKENI. The CDR3 is 14 amino acids.

CDR3 nucleotides: TGTGCCAGCAGCTTACTGGGGGGGCAGAGCTCCTACGAGCAGTACTTC. It encodes CASSLLGGQSSYEQYF. The chain recombines TRBV7-6 with TRBJ2-7; possibly TRBD2 for D (7 bases). Germline values: CDR1 SGHVS, CDR2 FNYEAQ. The CDR3 is 16 amino acids. Trimming took off 2 bases at V and 0 bases at J, with 14 bases between the two ends.

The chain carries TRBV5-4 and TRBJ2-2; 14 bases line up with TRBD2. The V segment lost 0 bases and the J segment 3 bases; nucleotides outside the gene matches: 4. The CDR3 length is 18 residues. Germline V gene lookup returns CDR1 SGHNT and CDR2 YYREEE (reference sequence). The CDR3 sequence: CASSLVGLAGGYTGELFF. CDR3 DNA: TGTGCCAGCAGCTTGGTCGGACTAGCGGGGGGCTACACCGGGGAGCTGTTTTTT. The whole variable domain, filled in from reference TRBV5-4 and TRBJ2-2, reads ETGVTQSPTHLIKTRGQQVTLRCSSQSGHNTVSWYQQALGQGPQFIFQYYREEENGRGNFPPRFSGLQFPNYSSELNVNALELDDSALYLCASSLVGLAGGYTGELFFGEGSRLTVL.

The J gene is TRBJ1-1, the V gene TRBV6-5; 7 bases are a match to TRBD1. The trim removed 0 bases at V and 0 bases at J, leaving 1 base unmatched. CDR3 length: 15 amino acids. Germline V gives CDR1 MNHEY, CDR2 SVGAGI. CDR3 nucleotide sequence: TGTGCCAGCAGTTACTCGACAGGGATGAACACTGAAGCTTTCTTT. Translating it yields CASSYSTGMNTEAFF.